What follows are 7 T cell receptor beta chains derived from one specimen sequenced in a study of blood T cell repertoires in COVID-19. Sequencing was performed with immunoSEQ multiplex PCR; in TCRdb, only in-frame clones are kept and a portion is missing. The data show about 240,000 clones, roughly 81% seen once. Sequencing input: peripheral blood. The receptors stem from an elderly woman with COVID-19, enrolled during active disease.

The CDR3, as DNA: TGTGCCAGCAGTTTTAACAGGGTGACTTTCTTT. Protein sequence: CASSFNRVTFF. The rearrangement uses TRBV27 and TRBJ1-1; TRBD1 might be the D (6 bases). With 3 bases removed from V and 12 bases from J, the gap between germline ends came to 11 bases. The CDR3 sequence is 11 residues long. Germline V gives CDR1 MNHEY, CDR2 SMNVEV (reference sequence).

The rearrangement joins TRBV21-1 to TRBJ2-1; the table gives TRBD1 as D, unverified against the DNA. TRBV21-1 is a pseudogene. This CDR3 contains 9 residues. The CDR3 loop reads CAGHNEQFF. The CDR3 coding sequence is TGTGCGGGGCACAATGAGCAGTTCTTC.

The rearrangement links TRBV10-3 to TRBJ2-3; 9 nucleotides align to TRBD1. CDR1 and CDR2 (germline): ENHRY, SYGVKD. The V segment lost 7 bases and the J segment 3 bases; nucleotides outside the gene matches: 8. This CDR3 is built from 15 residues. CDR3 sequence reads: CAIKRGQGRTDTQYF. CDR3 DNA: TGTGCCATCAAAAGGGGACAGGGTAGGACAGATACGCAGTATTTT.

The chain links TRBV6-5 to TRBJ2-3; D remains unclear. Germline CDR1 and CDR2: MNHEY and SVGAGI. The CDR3 consists of 13 residues. Between the trimmed V and J ends, which lost 7 bases and 0 bases, there was a span of 8 bases. Here the CDR3 reads CASTRLSTDTQYF. The CDR3 nucleotides read TGTGCCAGCACTAGGTTAAGCACAGATACGCAGTATTTT.

The chain combines TRBV7-2 with TRBJ1-3; D is possibly TRBD1 (6 bases). Trimming shortened V by 1 base and J by 0 bases, and 10 bases separated the two germline ends. The CDR3 extends over 16 amino acids. CDR1 and CDR2 (germline): SGHTA, FQGNSA. The CDR3 region is CASSLGRGGSGNTIYF. The DNA for the CDR3 is TGTGCCAGCAGCTTAGGAAGGGGGGGCTCTGGAAACACCATATATTTT.

The chain combines TRBV19 with TRBJ2-7, with TRBD1 matching 7 bases. Germline V CDR1 and CDR2: LNHDA, SQIVND (reference sequence). The CDR3 has 13 residues. V was pared by 5 bases and J by 3 bases, with 4 bases of the junction left unmatched. CDR3 amino acids: CASSPRDSYEQYF. CDR3 coding DNA: TGTGCCAGTAGTCCCCGGGACAGCTACGAGCAGTACTTC.

The rearrangement links TRBV7-2 to TRBJ1-5; D is possibly TRBD1 (6 bases). Trimming pared 5 bases from V and 4 bases from J, leaving 12 bases between. CDR3 size: 14 residues. CDR1 is SGHTA, CDR2 FQGNSA, per germline. The CDR3 nucleotides are TGTGCCAGCAGCGGTGGACAGCTTAATCAGCCCCAGCATTTT. Amino acids: CASSGGQLNQPQHF.